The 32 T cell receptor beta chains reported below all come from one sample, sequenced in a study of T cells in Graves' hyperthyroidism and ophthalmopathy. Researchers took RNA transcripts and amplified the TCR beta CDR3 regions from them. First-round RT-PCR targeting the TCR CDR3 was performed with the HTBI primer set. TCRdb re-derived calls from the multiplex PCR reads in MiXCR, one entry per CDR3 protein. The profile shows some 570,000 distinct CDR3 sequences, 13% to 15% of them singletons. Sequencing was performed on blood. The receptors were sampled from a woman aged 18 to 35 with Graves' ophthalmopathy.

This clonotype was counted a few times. The CDR3 region is CASSAPERYGYTF. CDR3 coding DNA: TGTGCCAGTAGTGCTCCGGAGAGATATGGCTACACCTTC. The chain couples TRBV19 to TRBJ1-2; the D is unclear. V lost 5 bases and J lost 5, with 12 bases in between. This CDR3 has 13 amino acids. In germline, CDR1 is LNHDA, CDR2 SQIVND (reference sequence).

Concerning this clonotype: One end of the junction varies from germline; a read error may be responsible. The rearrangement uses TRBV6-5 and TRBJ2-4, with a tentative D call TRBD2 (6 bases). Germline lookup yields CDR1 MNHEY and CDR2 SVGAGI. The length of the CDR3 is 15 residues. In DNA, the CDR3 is TGTGCCAGCAGTTTAGCGTCACTAGCCGAAAACATTCAGTACTTC. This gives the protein CASSLASLAENIQYF.

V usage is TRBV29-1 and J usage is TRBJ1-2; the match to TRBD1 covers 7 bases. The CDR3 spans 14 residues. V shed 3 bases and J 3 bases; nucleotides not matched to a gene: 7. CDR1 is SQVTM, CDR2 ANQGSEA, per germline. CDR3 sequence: CSVDLTGEDYGYTF. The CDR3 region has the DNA TGCAGCGTTGACTTAACAGGGGAGGACTATGGCTACACCTTC. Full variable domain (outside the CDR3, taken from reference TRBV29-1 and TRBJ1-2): SAVISQKPSRDICQRGTSLTIQCQVDSQVTMMFWYRQQPGQSLTLIATANQGSEATYESGFVIDKFPISRPNLTFSTLTVSNMSPEDSSIYLCSVDLTGEDYGYTFGSGTRLTVV.

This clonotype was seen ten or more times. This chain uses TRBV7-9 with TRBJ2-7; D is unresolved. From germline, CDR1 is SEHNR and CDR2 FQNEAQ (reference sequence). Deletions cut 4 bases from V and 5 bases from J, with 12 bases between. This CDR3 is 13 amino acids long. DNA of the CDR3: TGTGCCAGCAGCTCGCCCCGAGTCGACGAGCAGTACTTC. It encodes CASSSPRVDEQYF.

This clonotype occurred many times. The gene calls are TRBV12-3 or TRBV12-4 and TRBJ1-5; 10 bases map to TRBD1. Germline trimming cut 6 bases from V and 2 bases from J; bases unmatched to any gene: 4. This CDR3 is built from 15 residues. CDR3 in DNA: TGTGCCAGCAGCCCGACAGGGGGCCGCAATCAGCCCCAGCATTTT. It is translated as CASSPTGGRNQPQHF.

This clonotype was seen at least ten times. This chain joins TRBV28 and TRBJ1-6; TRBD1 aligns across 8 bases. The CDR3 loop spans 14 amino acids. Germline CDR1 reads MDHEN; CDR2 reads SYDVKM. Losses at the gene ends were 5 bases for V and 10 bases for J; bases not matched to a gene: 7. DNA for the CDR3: TGTGCCAGCAGTCAGGGGGCCGGCCGGTCACCCCTCCACTTT. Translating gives CASSQGAGRSPLHF. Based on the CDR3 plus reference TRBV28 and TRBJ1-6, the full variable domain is DVKVTQSSRYLVKRTGEKVFLECVQDMDHENMFWYRQDPGLGLRLIYFSYDVKMKEKGDIPEGYSVSREKKERFSLILESASTNQTSMYLCASSQGAGRSPLHFGNGTRLTVT.

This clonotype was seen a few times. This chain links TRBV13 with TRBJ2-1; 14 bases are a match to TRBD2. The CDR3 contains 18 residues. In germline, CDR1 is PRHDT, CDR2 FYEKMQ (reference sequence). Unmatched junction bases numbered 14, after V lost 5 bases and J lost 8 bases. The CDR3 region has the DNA TGTGCCAGCAGCACCGGGGGGGGACTAGCGGGAGTATTCGATGAGCAGTTCTTC. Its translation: CASSTGGGLAGVFDEQFF.

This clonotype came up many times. In DNA form, the CDR3 reads TGTGCCAGCAGCTCCCGACTACGGACCCTTTCCTACAATGAGCAGTTCTTC. Protein: CASSSRLRTLSYNEQFF. The chain joins TRBV5-8 to TRBJ2-1; possible D gene TRBD2, 5 bases. This CDR3 is 17 amino acids long. CDR1 and CDR2 from the germline V gene are SGHTS and YDEGEE. Between the trimmed V and J ends, which lost 3 bases and 1 base, there was a span of 17 bases.

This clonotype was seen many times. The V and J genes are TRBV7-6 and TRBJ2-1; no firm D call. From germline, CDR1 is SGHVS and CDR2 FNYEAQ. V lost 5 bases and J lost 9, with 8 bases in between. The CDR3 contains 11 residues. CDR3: CASSDLVEQFF. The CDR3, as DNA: TGTGCCAGCAGCGATTTGGTTGAGCAGTTCTTC.

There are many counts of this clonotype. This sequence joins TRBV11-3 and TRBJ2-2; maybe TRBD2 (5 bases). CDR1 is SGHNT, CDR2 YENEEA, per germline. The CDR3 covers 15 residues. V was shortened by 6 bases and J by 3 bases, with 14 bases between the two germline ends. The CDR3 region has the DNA TGTGCCAGCAGTCCAGGCTGGCGGGACACCGGGGAGCTGTTTTTT. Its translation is CASSPGWRDTGELFF.

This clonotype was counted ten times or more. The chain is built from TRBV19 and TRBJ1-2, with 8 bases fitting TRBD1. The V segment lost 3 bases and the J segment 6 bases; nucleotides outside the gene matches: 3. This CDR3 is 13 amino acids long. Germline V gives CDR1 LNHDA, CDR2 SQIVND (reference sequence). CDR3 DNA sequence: TGTGCCAGTAGTATGGACAGGGATGATGGCTACACCTTC. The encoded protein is CASSMDRDDGYTF.

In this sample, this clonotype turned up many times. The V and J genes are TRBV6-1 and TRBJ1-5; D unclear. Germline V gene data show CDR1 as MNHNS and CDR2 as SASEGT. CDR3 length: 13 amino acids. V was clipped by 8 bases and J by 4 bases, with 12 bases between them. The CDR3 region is CASGGIGNQPQHF. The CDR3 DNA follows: TGTGCCAGCGGCGGGATTGGGAATCAGCCCCAGCATTTT.

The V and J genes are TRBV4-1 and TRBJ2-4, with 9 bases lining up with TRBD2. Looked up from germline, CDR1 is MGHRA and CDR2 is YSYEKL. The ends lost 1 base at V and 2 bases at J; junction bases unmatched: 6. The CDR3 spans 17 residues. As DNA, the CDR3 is TGCGCCAGCAGCCAAGTGGGACTAGCCCCAACCAAAAACATTCAGTACTTC. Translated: CASSQVGLAPTKNIQYF.

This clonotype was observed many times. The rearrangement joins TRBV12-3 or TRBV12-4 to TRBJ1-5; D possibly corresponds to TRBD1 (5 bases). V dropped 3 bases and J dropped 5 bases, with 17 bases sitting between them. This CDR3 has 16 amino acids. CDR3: CASSFPQAGRDQPQHF. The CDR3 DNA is TGTGCCAGCAGTTTTCCCCAAGCAGGGCGCGATCAGCCCCAGCATTTT.

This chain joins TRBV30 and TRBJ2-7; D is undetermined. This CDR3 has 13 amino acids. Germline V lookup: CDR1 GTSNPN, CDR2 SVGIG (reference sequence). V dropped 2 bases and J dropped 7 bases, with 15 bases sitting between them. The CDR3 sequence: CAWSLEPSWEQYF. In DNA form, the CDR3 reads TGTGCCTGGAGTCTGGAGCCCTCATGGGAGCAGTACTTC.

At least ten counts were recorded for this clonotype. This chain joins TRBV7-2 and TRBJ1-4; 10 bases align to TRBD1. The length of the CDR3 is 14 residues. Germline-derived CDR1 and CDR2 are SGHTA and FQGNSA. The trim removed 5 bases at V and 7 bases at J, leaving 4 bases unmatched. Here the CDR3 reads CASSHRQGAEKLFF. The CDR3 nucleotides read TGTGCCAGCAGCCACCGACAGGGGGCTGAAAAACTGTTTTTT.

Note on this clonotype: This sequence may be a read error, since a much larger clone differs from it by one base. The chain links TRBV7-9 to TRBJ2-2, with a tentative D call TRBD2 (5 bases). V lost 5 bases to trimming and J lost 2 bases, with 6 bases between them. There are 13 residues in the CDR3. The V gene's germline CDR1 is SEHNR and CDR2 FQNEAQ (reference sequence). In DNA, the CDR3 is TGTGCCAGCAGCGGGAGTAACACCGGGGAGCTGTTTTTT. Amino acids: CASSGSNTGELFF.

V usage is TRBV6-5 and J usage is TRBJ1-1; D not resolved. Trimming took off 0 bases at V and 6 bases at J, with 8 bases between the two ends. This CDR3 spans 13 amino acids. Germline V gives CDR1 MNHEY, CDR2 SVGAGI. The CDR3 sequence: CASSYSTDAEAFF. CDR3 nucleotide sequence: TGTGCCAGCAGTTACTCAACAGACGCTGAAGCTTTCTTT.

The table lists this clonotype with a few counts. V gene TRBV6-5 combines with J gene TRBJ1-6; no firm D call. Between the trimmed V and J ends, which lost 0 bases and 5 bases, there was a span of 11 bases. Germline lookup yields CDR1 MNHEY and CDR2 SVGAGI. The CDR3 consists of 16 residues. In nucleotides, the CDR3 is TGTGCCAGCAGTTACTCGATGGGATCTAATAATTCACCCCTCCACTTT. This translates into CASSYSMGSNNSPLHF.

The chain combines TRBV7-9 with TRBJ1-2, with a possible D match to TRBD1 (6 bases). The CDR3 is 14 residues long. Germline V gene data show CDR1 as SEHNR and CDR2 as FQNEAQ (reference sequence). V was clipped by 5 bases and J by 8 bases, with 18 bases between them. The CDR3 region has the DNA TGTGCCAGCAGCCCATGGGTGGAGGGACAAGGCTACACCTTC. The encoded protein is CASSPWVEGQGYTF.

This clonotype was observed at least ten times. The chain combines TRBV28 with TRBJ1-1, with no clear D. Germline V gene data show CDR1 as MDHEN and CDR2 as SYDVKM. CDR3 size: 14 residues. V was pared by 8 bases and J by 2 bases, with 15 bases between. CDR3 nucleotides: TGTGCCAGCTGTGGGGTTTCACCAAACACTGAAGCTTTCTTT. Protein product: CASCGVSPNTEAFF.

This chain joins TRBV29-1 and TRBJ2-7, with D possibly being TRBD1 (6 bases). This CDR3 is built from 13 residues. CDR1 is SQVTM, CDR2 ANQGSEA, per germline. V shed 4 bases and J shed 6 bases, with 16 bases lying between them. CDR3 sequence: CSVGTGTTSEQYF. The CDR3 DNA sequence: TGCAGCGTTGGAACCGGGACAACCTCCGAGCAGTACTTC.

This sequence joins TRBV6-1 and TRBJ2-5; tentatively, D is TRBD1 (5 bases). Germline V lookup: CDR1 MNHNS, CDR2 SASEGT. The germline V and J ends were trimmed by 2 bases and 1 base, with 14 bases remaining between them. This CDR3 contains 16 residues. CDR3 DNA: TGTGCCAGCAGTGAATCCCCGACAGCTACCCAAGAGACCCAGTACTTC. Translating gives CASSESPTATQETQYF.

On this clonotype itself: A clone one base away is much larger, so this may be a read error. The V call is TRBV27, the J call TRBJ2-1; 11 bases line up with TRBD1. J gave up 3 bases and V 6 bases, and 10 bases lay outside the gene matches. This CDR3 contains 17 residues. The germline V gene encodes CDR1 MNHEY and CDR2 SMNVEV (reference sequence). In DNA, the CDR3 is TGTGCCAGCAGCTTGGGGACCGGGACAGGGGGCTACAATGAGCAGTTCTTC. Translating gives CASSLGTGTGGYNEQFF.

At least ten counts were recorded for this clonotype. CDR3 coding DNA: TGTGCCAGCAGTTTCGAGCCCCTCGGGACTGAAGCTTTCTTT. Protein sequence: CASSFEPLGTEAFF. V is TRBV12-3 or TRBV12-4 and J is TRBJ1-1; no definite D call. The CDR3 runs 14 residues. Trimming took 3 bases from V and 5 from J, leaving 13 bases between them.

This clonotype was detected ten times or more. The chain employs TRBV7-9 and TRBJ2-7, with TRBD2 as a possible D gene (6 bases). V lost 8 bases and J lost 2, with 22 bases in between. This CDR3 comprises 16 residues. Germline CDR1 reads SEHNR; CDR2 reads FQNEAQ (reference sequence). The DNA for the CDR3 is TGTGCCAGCTCCAACCCTTGGCGGGGACCAACCTACGAGCAGTACTTC. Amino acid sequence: CASSNPWRGPTYEQYF.

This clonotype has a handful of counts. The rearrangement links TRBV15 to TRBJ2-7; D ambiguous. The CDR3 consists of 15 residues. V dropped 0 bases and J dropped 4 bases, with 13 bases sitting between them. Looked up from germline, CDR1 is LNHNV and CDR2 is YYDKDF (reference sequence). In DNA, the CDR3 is TGTGCCACCAGCAGAGATCGACTCGGCCCGTACGAGCAGTACTTC. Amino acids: CATSRDRLGPYEQYF. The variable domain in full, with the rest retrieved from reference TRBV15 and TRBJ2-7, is DAMVIQNPRYQVTQFGKPVTLSCSQTLNHNVMYWYQQKSSQAPKLLFHYYDKDFNNEADTPDNFQSRRPNTSFCFLDIRSPGLGDTAMYLCATSRDRLGPYEQYFGPGTRLTVT.

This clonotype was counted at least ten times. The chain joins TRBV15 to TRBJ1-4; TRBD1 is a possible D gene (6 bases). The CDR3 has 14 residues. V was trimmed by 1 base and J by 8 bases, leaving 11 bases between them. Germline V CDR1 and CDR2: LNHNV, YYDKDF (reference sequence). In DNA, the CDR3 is TGTGCCACCAGCAGAGCGGGGGCGCGAGAAAAACTGTTTTTT. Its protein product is CATSRAGAREKLFF. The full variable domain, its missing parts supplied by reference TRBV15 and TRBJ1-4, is DAMVIQNPRYQVTQFGKPVTLSCSQTLNHNVMYWYQQKSSQAPKLLFHYYDKDFNNEADTPDNFQSRRPNTSFCFLDIRSPGLGDTAMYLCATSRAGAREKLFFGSGTQLSVL.

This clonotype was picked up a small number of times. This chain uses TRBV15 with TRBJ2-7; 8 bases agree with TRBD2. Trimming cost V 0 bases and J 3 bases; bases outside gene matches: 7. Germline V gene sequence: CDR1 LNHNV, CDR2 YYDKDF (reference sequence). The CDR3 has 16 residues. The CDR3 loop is CATSREPVREGYEQYF. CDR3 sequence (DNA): TGTGCCACCAGCAGAGAGCCCGTCCGGGAGGGCTACGAGCAGTACTTC. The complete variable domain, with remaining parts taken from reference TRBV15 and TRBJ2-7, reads DAMVIQNPRYQVTQFGKPVTLSCSQTLNHNVMYWYQQKSSQAPKLLFHYYDKDFNNEADTPDNFQSRRPNTSFCFLDIRSPGLGDTAMYLCATSREPVREGYEQYFGPGTRLTVT.

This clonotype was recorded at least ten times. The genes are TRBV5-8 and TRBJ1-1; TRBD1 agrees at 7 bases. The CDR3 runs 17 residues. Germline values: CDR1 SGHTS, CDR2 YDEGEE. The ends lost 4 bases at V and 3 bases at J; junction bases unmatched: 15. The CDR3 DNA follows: TGTGCCAGCAGCGCCGGACAGGAGATCGTCCGGCACACTGAAGCTTTCTTT. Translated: CASSAGQEIVRHTEAFF.

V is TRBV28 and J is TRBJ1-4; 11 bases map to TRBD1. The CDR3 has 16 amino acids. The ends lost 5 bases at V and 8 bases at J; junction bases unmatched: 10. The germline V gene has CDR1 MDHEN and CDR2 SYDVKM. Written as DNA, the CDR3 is TGTGCCAGCAGTAAATCCGGGACAGGGGGTTGGGAAAAACTGTTTTTT. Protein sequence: CASSKSGTGGWEKLFF.

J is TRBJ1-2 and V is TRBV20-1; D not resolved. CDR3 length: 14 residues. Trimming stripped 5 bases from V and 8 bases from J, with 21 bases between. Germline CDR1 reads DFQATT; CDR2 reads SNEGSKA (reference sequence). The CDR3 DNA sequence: TGCAGTGCTCACGCCCGGGTCGGAGTCCTCGGCTACACCTTC. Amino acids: CSAHARVGVLGYTF.